This T cell receptor (beta chain) was captured by sequencing in a study of T cell responses to AZD1222 COVID-19 vaccine. Comment on this clone: The antigen is undetermined.

This CDR3 is 12 amino acids long. V lost 6 bases to trimming and J lost 11 bases; unmatched junction nucleotides: 10. The V gene's germline CDR1 is MNHEY and CDR2 SVGAGI. Some clones are missing from TCRdb's copy, which holds only in-frame ones; the method was immunoSEQ multiplex PCR. The table lists 120,000 to 150,000 clones, roughly 91% of them singletons. Points from the study as a whole: Vaccine-associated CD4 TCRs ranged over spike, dominating at 160-218 and 743-854. The donor cohort was predominantly white British with a female majority, and clonal diversity may have been underestimated. Spike-specific TCR breadth rose after two AZD1222 doses, and depth rose as well.

The TCR comes from an adult in good health. Source: peripheral blood, taken on day 0 of AZD1222 vaccination. The rearrangement links TRBV6-5 to TRBJ2-7, with 7 bases that match TRBD2. CDR3 coding DNA: TGTGCCAGCAGCCCAATCGGGACTAATAAGTACTTC. Translated, it gives CASSPIGTNKYF.